This TCR beta chain was captured in a study of OX40 agonist ivuxolimab in advanced cancers. Turning to the study itself: Three patients had partial responses: one hepatocellular carcinoma, two cutaneous melanoma.

Findings and limits, study-wide: There were, on average, more expanded clones in CD8+ T cells than in CD4+.

On this clone itself: As yet, its antigen is unknown.

CDR1 is SGHRS and CDR2 is YFSETQ in the germline V gene. V shed 0 bases, J shed 1 base, and the junction held 6 bases outside the gene matches. This CDR3 comprises 17 residues. Some clones are missing from TCRdb's copy, which holds only in-frame ones; the method was immunoSEQ multiplex PCR. The repertoire has fewer than 70,000 clones, approximately 90% of them found once; the top ten carry 2.5% to 3%. The chain links TRBV5-1 to TRBJ2-2; TRBD1 aligns across 7 bases. This TCR was sampled from an adult with an advanced solid tumor such as melanoma, head and neck, liver or kidney cancer. The sequencing used CD4+ or CD8+ T cells sorted from blood, collected in a trial of the OX40 agonist ivuxolimab. CDR3 nucleotide sequence: TGCGCCAGCAGCTTGGATGACAGGGTCGGGAACACCGGGGAGCTGTTTTTT. Protein sequence: CASSLDDRVGNTGELFF. The whole variable domain, filled in from reference TRBV5-1 and TRBJ2-2, reads KAGVTQTPRYLIKTRGQQVTLSCSPISGHRSVSWYQQTPGQGLQFLFEYFSETQRNKGNFPGRFSGRQFSNSRSEMNVSTLELGDSALYLCASSLDDRVGNTGELFFGEGSRLTVL.